This T cell receptor (beta chain) was identified during a study of blood T cell repertoires in COVID-19. Produced via immunoSEQ multiplex PCR; TCRdb's table is partial and in-frame only. The table includes around 210,000 clones, about 86% detected once. The CDR3 covers 14 residues. From germline, CDR1 is SGHVS and CDR2 FQNEAQ. Trimming cost V 0 bases and J 4 bases, with 7 bases left between them. The genes are TRBV7-8 and TRBJ1-5; no firm D call. This clonotype originated in a man aged 18 to 35 with active or convalescent COVID-19. The specimen sequenced was peripheral blood. CDR3 in amino acids: CASSLARGNQPQHF. As DNA, the CDR3 is TGTGCCAGCAGCTTAGCGCGCGGGAATCAGCCCCAGCATTTT. Supplemented by reference TRBV7-8 and TRBJ1-5, the full variable domain reads GAGVSQSPRYKVAKRGQDVALRCDPISGHVSLFWYQQALGQGPEFLTYFQNEAQLDKSGLPSDRFFAERPEGSVSTLKIQRTQQEDSAVYLCASSLARGNQPQHFGDGTRLSIL.